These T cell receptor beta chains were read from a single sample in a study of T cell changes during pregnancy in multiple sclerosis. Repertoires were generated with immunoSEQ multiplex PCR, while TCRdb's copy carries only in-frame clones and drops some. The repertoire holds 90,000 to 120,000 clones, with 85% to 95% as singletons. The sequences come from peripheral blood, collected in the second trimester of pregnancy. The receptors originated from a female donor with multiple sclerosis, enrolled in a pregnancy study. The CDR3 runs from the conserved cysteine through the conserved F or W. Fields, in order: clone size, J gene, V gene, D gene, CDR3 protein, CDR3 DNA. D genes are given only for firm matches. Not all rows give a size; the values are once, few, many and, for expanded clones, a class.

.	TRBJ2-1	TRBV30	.	CAWSRIRGNVNEQFF	TGTGCCTGGAGCCGGATTAGAGGAAACGTCAATGAGCAGTTCTTC
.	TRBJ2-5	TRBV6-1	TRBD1	CASSESWTGSETQYF	TGTGCCAGCAGTGAATCATGGACAGGGTCGGAGACCCAGTACTTC
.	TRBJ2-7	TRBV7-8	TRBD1	CASSHPTIKTTGFTYEQYF	TGTGCCAGCAGCCACCCTACCATCAAGACGACAGGGTTTACATACGAGCAGTACTTC
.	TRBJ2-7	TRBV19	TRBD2	CASSLAGGIFYEQYF	TGTGCCAGTAGTCTAGCGGGAGGGATCTTCTACGAGCAGTACTTC
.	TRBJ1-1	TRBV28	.	CASSLFGGPLLSNTEAFF	TGTGCCAGCAGTTTATTCGGGGGGCCCCTACTCTCAAACACTGAAGCTTTCTTT
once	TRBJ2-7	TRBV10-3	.	CAISGTGLLDEQYF	TGTGCCATCAGTGGAACAGGGCTTCTGGACGAGCAGTACTTC
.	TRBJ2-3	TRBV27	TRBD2	CASSSPRLLAGGRSSTDTQYF	TGTGCCAGCAGCTCACCCCGGTTACTAGCGGGGGGGAGATCTAGCACAGATACGCAGTATTTT
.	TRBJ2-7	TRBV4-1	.	CASSQGRQAYEQYF	TGCGCCAGCAGCCAAGGAAGACAGGCCTACGAGCAGTACTTC
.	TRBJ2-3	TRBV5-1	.	CASSHGRQGRDTQYF	TGCGCCAGCAGTCACGGACGTCAGGGAAGGGATACGCAGTATTTT
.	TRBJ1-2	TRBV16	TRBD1	CASSQSNGLGQSYTF	TGTGCCAGCAGCCAATCCAACGGGTTGGGACAGAGCTACACCTTC
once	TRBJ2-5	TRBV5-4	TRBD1	CASSLDRGARETQYF	TGTGCCAGCAGCTTGGACAGGGGAGCGAGGGAGACCCAGTACTTC
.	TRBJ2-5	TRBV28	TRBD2	CASSPISRGEETQYF	TGTGCCAGCAGTCCTATATCACGGGGGGAGGAGACCCAGTACTTC
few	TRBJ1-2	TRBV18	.	CASSPKDSGGYTF	TGTGCCAGCTCACCTAAGGACAGTGGGGGCTACACCTTC
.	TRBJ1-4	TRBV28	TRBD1	CASSLTGVREKLFF	TGTGCCAGCAGTTTGACAGGGGTTCGGGAAAAACTGTTTTTT
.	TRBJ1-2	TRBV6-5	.	CASKPPLTASGGYTF	TGTGCCAGCAAACCCCCTCTCACGGCCTCGGGTGGCTACACCTTC
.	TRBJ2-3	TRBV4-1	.	CASSRIYSPLGTDTQYF	TGCGCCAGCAGCCGAATCTACTCTCCGCTAGGCACAGATACGCAGTATTTT
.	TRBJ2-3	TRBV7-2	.	CASSLNVSPTDTQYF	TGTGCCAGCAGCTTAAACGTTAGTCCCACAGATACGCAGTATTTT
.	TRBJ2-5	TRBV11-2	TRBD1	CASSPETGMETQYF	TGTGCCAGCAGCCCAGAGACAGGGATGGAGACCCAGTACTTC
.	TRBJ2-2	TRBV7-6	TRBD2	CASSLPGLAGTTGELFF	TGTGCCAGCAGCTTACCGGGACTAGCGGGGACTACCGGGGAGCTGTTTTTT
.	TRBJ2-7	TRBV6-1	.	CASSDWSRTYEQYF	TGTGCCAGCAGTGATTGGTCCAGAACCTACGAGCAGTACTTC
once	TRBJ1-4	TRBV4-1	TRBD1	CASSQVSGTGGNLEKLFF	TGCGCCAGCAGCCAAGTGTCCGGGACAGGGGGTAATTTGGAAAAACTGTTTTTT
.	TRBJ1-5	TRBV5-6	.	CASSLALSNQPQHF	TGTGCCAGCAGCTTGGCTCTGAGCAATCAGCCCCAGCATTTT
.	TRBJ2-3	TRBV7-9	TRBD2	CASSLDSSGTDTQYF	TGTGCCAGCAGCTTAGATTCTAGCGGGACAGATACGCAGTATTTT
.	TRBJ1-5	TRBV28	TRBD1	CASSPAEGAWQPQHF	TGTGCCAGCAGTCCCGCCGAGGGGGCTTGGCAGCCCCAGCATTTT